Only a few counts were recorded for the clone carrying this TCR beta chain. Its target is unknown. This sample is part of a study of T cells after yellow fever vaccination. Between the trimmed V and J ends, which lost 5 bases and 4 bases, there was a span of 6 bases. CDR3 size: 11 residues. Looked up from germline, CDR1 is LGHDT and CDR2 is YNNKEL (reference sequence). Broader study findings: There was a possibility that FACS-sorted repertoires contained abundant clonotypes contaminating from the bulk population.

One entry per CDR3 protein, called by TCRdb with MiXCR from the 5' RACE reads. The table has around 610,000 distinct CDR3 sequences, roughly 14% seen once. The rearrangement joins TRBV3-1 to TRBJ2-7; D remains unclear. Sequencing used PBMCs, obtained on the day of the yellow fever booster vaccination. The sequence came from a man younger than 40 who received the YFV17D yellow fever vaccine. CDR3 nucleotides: TGTGCCAGCAGCAAAGCATACGAGCAGTACTTC. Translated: CASSKAYEQYF.